This T cell receptor beta chain was profiled in a study of cytomegalovirus exposure and HLA in healthy donors (dated by TCRdb to about 2017). In terms of the full investigation: An earlier analysis of some 600 of the donors reported approximately 260 Gb of sequence data and 95 million to 120 million unique TCR beta sequences obtained from some 200 million T cells. Approximately 310 gigabases of sequencing data and around 80 million unique TCR sequences made up an early release that covered several hundred HLA-typed donors. Among the roughly 390 genotyped donors, around 81% belonged to the genetic ancestry cluster associated with self-reported Caucasian donors. The aim of the study was to test whether cataloging public T cell receptors could identify signatures of past pathogen exposure. Using immunosequencing, the study profiled T cell repertoires from around 670 subjects and related those repertoires to cytomegalovirus serostatus. Along with the roughly 670-subject first cohort, a separate validation cohort of over a hundred different subjects was used. To predict cytomegalovirus infection status, the study brought together high-throughput TCR immunosequencing, statistical association of individual TCRs with disease status, and machine learning. A later analysis re-analyzed previously published TCR beta repertoires from 666 donors and added high-resolution HLA genotyping to study TCR occurrence patterns. The later analysis used no new phenotypic data to find candidate immune exposures, relying instead on TCR beta sequences and their occurrence across donors. In an earlier analysis of 550 to 700 of the donors, high-throughput TCR beta sequencing was used to judge whether each TCR beta V gene segment behaved as functional or pseudogenic. Donor age, sex, ethnicity and CMV serostatus were compiled together with the repertoire data. A later genetic analysis used genome-wide SNP genotypes for about three fifths of the 666 donors, treating that subset as a discovery cohort. All discovery cohort repertoires had been generated on a single sequencing platform. HLA typing included class I and class II loci at four-digit resolution. Typing coverage differed by locus: A, B, C, DRB1 and DQB1 were typed in about 620-630 donors, DQA1 in around 500, DPA1 in approximately 600, and DPB1 in 450 to 480. Five DR-DQ haplotypes were handled as single units for association and clustering, since linkage in the cohort was strong. Among about 410 genotyped donors of the cohort, an average of around 250,000 unique TCR beta nucleotide sequences was sequenced per donor, of which 15% to 20% were non-productive. Overall study outcomes, separate from this receptor: Across donors, most TCR sequences were observed very rarely, whereas some public TCRs were present in many individuals. It was suggested by the authors that the approach could potentially be generalized to other disease states and immunological phenotypes. CMV serostatus was the only immune exposure information available for the cohort. Because HLA typing was missing for some donors at each locus, association tests included only the typed subset. Presence/absence analyses assumed roughly uniform sequencing depth across donors, an assumption that may not hold. A group of highly shared sequence variants was considered likely to be a technical artifact of the sequencing pipeline. In the study, roughly 160 TCR beta chains were listed as associated with cytomegalovirus. A further reported finding was that TCR beta sequences accurately predicted the HLA-A and HLA-B alleles for most subjects in the first cohort. In a later analysis, HLA-associated TCR beta chains were found to be more clonally expanded and to have lower generation probabilities than equally common non-associated chains. Because the 87-base-pair reads could not distinguish some IMGT-functional V segments, including TRBV6-2 and TRBV6-3, those segments were excluded. In this cohort, only TCR beta chains were sequenced, and detectable features were limited by the absence of alpha or paired-chain data. In a later genetic analysis, a missense DCLRE1C variant was associated with V-gene and J-gene trimming of TCR beta chains, and the association was replicated in an independent cohort. Three of the identified cytomegalovirus-associated TCR beta chains were confirmed in vitro to be specific for cytomegalovirus antigens. Strong co-occurrence of HLA alleles, especially DR and DQ, made assigning TCR associations to individual alleles difficult. A later genetic analysis reported fewer N-insertions in productive TCRs among donors in an Asian-associated ancestry cluster than the roughly 670-donor mean. A later analysis associated 17,000 or so TCR beta sequences with specific HLA alleles at a false discovery rate of 0.05. Correlated functional status among segregating V segments might be attributable to linkage disequilibrium, but an unknown experimental factor could not be ruled out. In a later analysis, TCR association rates were found to vary across HLA loci, with the most associated TCRs seen for DRB1 alleles and the fewest for HLA-C alleles. An earlier analysis of roughly 570 of the donors showed that most TCR beta V segments appeared in productive rearrangements either about 87% or about 30% of the time, which broadly matched IMGT annotations. Because counts were too low, about 15 rarely observed V segments, including chromosome 9 orphons, were left out of the earlier analysis of over 550 of the donors. The classifier was reported to diagnose cytomegalovirus status with high specificity and sensitivity in both the original cohort and the validation cohort. According to a later analysis, parvovirus B19, influenza, CMV and Epstein-Barr virus appeared linked to several top co-occurrence clusters. In a later analysis, most CMV-associated TCR beta chains were found to appear HLA-restricted, with HLA associations seemingly driven largely by CMV exposure.

As regards this clone: This receptor's antigen is unknown. No base quality information exists; no much larger clone differs at one position.

The method was the immunoSEQ multiplex PCR assay. For the multiplex PCR, a mixture combining 60 forward primers for TCR Vbeta segments and 13 reverse primers for TCR Jbeta segments was used. The CDR3 region of rearranged TCR beta genes was amplified from genomic DNA with a multiplex PCR assay. The Illumina HiSeq System was used to sequence the amplified TCR beta libraries as 87-base-pair reads. Processing in the source paper ran as follows. In a later analysis, roughly 80 million unique TCR beta chains were counted across the 666 repertoires, and about 9.9 million of these chains were shared by at least two donors. A nearest-neighbor algorithm error-corrected the raw reads and collapsed the reads into unique sequences, merging closely related sequences to remove PCR and sequencing errors. CDR3 sequences were aligned to IMGT reference sequences to assign V, D and J gene segments. Each retained sequence needed at least a six-nucleotide match to both a V gene segment and a J gene segment. A rearrangement was called productive if the CDR3 had no stop codons and remained in frame with V and J, and every other rearrangement was called non-productive. CDR3 was defined by IMGT convention, running from the second conserved V-encoded cysteine to the conserved J-encoded phenylalanine. In an earlier analysis of 500 to 650 of the donors, sequences lacking an unambiguous match to a single V gene segment were excluded. In an earlier analysis of a few hundred of the donors, V segments were called functional above 56.7% productive rearrangements and were called segregating when the between-donor standard deviation exceeded 5%. To diagnose cytomegalovirus status from the catalog of TCR beta chain sequences, a statistical classification framework was built. V and J gene assignment, in a later analysis, came from comparing TCR nucleotide sequences with IMGT/GENE-DB human TR gene sequences. A later analysis assigned CDR3 sequences and most-parsimonious VDJ recombination scenarios with the TCRdist pipeline. In a later analysis, each TCR beta chain was defined by its CDR3 amino acid sequence together with its V-gene family, and reads lacking a unique V-gene family were excluded. To address suspected cross-contamination and a sequencing artifact, a later analysis removed 592 highly shared, low-generation-probability nucleotide sequences. For each public chain, a later analysis derived a clonal expansion index from normalized ranks of inferred template counts within each repertoire. Generation probabilities in a later analysis came from a VDJ recombination model fitted to out-of-frame rearrangements, and those results were checked against IGoR. In a later analysis, TCR-TCR, TCR-HLA and TCR-CMV co-occurrence was scored with hypergeometric tests, and a repertoire-size bias correction was applied to TCR pairs. To estimate false discovery rates, a later analysis permuted the HLA or CMV assignments 20 times. In a later analysis, co-occurring TCRs were grouped using DBSCAN, and TCRdist sequence similarity was added for clustering within HLA-allele-positive subsets. Repertoires with fewer than 30,000 or more than 120,000 public chains, plus five repertoires with anomalous nucleotide sharing, were excluded from co-occurrence clustering. TCRdb obtained this table from immuneACCESS and retained in-frame rearrangements with V and J assigned. These tables miss some clones; where compared with another copy, unresolved V genes account for less than half of the shortfall, and the remainder is unexplained. V, J and clone size derive from that table, while D and trimming were established from the DNA sequence. Counted in this sample were about 110,000 clones; about 70% of them appeared once. Roughly 0.76% of the sample rests with the top ten.

Its CDR3 holds 17 amino acids, cysteine through phenylalanine. CDR3 DNA is the only sequence kept; it has 51 bases, read in frame from the first base. The germline V gene specifies SGHRS as CDR1 and YFSETQ as CDR2. V was cut back by 2 bases and J by 2 bases, leaving a gap of 19 bases between them. In total, over 600 healthy bone marrow donors made up the cohort. At the time of sampling, all cohort members were nominally healthy, though unrecorded immune exposures were likely present. The donor tested CMV seronegative, placing the donor among the 350 to 400 seronegative members of the cohort. A peripheral blood sample was collected from each donor, and TCR beta sequencing was performed on peripheral blood mononuclear cells. Genomic DNA extraction from the blood cell samples was performed with the Qiagen DNeasy Blood Extraction Kit.

The sequence was collected from a boy between 10 and 17 years old in good health and CMV-seronegative. Recombination linked TRBV5-1 to TRBJ1-1, with TRBD1 as a weak D call on 5 bases. Sequenced material: PBMCs. In nucleotide form, the sequence is TGCGCCAGCAGCTTAACCCCTCTGACAGAGACCAACACTGAAGCTTTCTTT. Its protein reads: CASSLTPLTETNTEAFF.